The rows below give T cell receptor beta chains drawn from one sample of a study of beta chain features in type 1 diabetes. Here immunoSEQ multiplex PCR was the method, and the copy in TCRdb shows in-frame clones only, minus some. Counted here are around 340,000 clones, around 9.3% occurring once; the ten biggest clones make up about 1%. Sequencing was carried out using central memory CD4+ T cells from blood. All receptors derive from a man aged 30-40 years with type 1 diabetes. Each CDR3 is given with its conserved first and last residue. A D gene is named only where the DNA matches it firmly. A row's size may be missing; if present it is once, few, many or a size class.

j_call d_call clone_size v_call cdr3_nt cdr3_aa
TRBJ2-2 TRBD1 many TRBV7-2 TGTGCCAGCGCCGGGACAGGGGAGGACACCGGGGAGCTGTTTTTT CASAGTGEDTGELFF
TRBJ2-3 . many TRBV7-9 TGTGCCAGCAGCTTAGTACGAGCGGTCACAGATACGCAGTATTTT CASSLVRAVTDTQYF
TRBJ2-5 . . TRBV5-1 TGCGCCAGCAGCTCAGGGCTTGAGGAGACCCAGTACTTC CASSSGLEETQYF
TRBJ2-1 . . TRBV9 TGTGCCAGCAGCCCCTGGACGGGAAATGGTGAGCAGTTCTTC CASSPWTGNGEQFF
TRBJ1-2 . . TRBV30 TGTGCCTGGAGGGCCCAGCAGAGTAACACCTTC CAWRAQQSNTF
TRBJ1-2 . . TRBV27 TGTGCCAGCAGCCTAAGGACATCCTTGGGCAGCTATGGCTACACCTTC CASSLRTSLGSYGYTF
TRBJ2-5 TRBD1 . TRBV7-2 TGTGCCAGCAGCCCGAGACAGGGGGCTAACCTCAAAGGAGAGACCCAGTACTTC CASSPRQGANLKGETQYF
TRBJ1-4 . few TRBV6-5 TGTGCCAGCAGCCCATGGGGAGCGAATGAAAAACTGTTTTTT CASSPWGANEKLFF
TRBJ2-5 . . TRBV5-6 TGTGCCAGCAGCTTGGTGCGCGTGGGGGAGACCCAGTACTTC CASSLVRVGETQYF
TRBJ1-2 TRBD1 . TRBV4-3 TGCGCCAGCAGCCGGGACAGGACGGGCTACACCTTC CASSRDRTGYTF
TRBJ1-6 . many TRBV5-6 TGTGCCAGCAGCTTGGCTAATTCACCCCTCCACTTT CASSLANSPLHF
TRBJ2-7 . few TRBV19 TGTGCCAGTAGTACAGGACGGGGCTCCTACGAGCAGTACTTC CASSTGRGSYEQYF
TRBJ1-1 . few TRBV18 TGTGCCAGCTCACCACAGATCGGCGGTTTGAACACTGAAGCTTTCTTT CASSPQIGGLNTEAFF
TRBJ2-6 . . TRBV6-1 TGTGCCAGCAGTGAAGCGCACGGGGCTGGGGCCAACGTCCTGACTTTC CASSEAHGAGANVLTF
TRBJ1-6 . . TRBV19 TGTGCCAGTAGTATCTATAATTCACCCCTCCACTTT CASSIYNSPLHF